These 12 T cell receptor beta chains were all obtained from the same sample, sequenced in a study of blood T cell repertoires in COVID-19. The assay was immunoSEQ multiplex PCR, and TCRdb's table has in-frame clones only and misses some. The table has 150,000 to 180,000 clones, around 87% seen once. The sequenced sample consisted of peripheral blood. Receptor source: a middle-aged woman with acute or convalescent COVID-19.

The chain links TRBV19 to TRBJ1-2; the match to TRBD1 covers 7 bases. Germline V gives CDR1 LNHDA, CDR2 SQIVND (reference sequence). The CDR3 runs 14 residues. V lost 3 bases, J lost 8 bases, and 9 bases stayed unmatched. The CDR3 sequence is CASSMRTGVEGYTF. DNA of the CDR3: TGTGCCAGTAGTATGAGAACAGGGGTCGAGGGCTACACCTTC.

The genes are TRBV5-1 and TRBJ1-2; D perhaps matches TRBD1 (5 bases). There are 12 residues in the CDR3. The germline gives CDR1 SGHRS, CDR2 YFSETQ. Trimming removed 5 bases from V and 10 bases from J, with 15 bases in between. For the CDR3, the DNA is TGCGCCAGCAGGGGGGGAAGTTTGTACTACACCTTC. This encodes CASRGGSLYYTF.

V gene TRBV19 combines with J gene TRBJ1-1; D perhaps matches TRBD1 (5 bases). This CDR3 is built from 13 residues. The germline gives CDR1 LNHDA, CDR2 SQIVND (reference sequence). The V end was cut by 7 bases, the J end by 10 bases, with 19 bases between. The CDR3 here is CASKRGLSSGAFF. The DNA of the CDR3 is TGTGCCAGTAAAAGGGGTCTTTCCTCGGGAGCTTTCTTT.

V is TRBV6-5 and J is TRBJ1-1; D ambiguous. Trimming stripped 4 bases from V and 5 bases from J, with 5 bases between. The germline V gene encodes CDR1 MNHEY and CDR2 SVGAGI. The CDR3 runs to 11 residues. CDR3 DNA sequence: TGTGCCAGCAGTTTCGGGACTGAAGCTTTCTTT. Residues: CASSFGTEAFF.

The rearrangement links TRBV3-1 (or the pseudogene TRBV3-2) to TRBJ2-2; D remains ambiguous. There are 13 residues in the CDR3. V was pared by 1 base and J by 4 bases, with 4 bases between. CDR1 and CDR2 (germline): LGHDT, YNNKEL (reference sequence). CDR3 coding DNA: TGTGCCAGCAGCCAAGTCCGCACCGGGGAGCTGTTTTTT. It yields the protein CASSQVRTGELFF.

This chain joins TRBV10-3 and TRBJ1-5; D is perhaps TRBD1 (6 bases). Trimming stripped 3 bases from V and 4 bases from J, with 13 bases between. In germline, CDR1 is ENHRY, CDR2 SYGVKD. The CDR3 contains 15 residues. The CDR3 DNA is TGTGCCATCAGTGAAGGGGGAGGGGCAAATCAGCCCCAGCATTTT. Translating gives CAISEGGGANQPQHF.

The chain uses TRBV9 and TRBJ2-3, with D unclear. The CDR3 is 12 residues long. V lost 4 bases and J lost 5, with 8 bases in between. Germline CDR1 SGDLS, CDR2 YYNGEE. This chain's CDR3 is CASSTHVDTQYF. DNA of the CDR3: TGTGCCAGCAGCACACACGTAGATACGCAGTATTTT.

V is TRBV5-8 and J is TRBJ1-6, with D tentatively TRBD1 (5 bases). Trimming left V 4 bases short and J 8 bases short, with 16 bases between. Germline assignment: CDR1 SGHTS and CDR2 YDEGEE. CDR3 length: 15 residues. The CDR3 region is CASSRVSGDYSPLHF. DNA for the CDR3: TGTGCCAGCAGCCGTGTTTCGGGGGATTATTCACCCCTCCACTTT.

The V and J genes are TRBV7-2 and TRBJ2-7; TRBD2 might be the D (6 bases). This CDR3 is 17 amino acids long. V shed 4 bases and J shed 4 bases, with 23 bases lying between them. Germline V gene sequence: CDR1 SGHTA, CDR2 FQGNSA. The CDR3 region is CASSSWGSRDWGYEQYF. The CDR3 nucleotides read TGTGCCAGCAGCTCCTGGGGTAGCCGGGACTGGGGTTACGAGCAGTACTTC.

A few counts support this clone. CDR3 nucleotide sequence: TGTGCCACCAGTGACACTACCGAAAAAGAGACCCAGTACTTC. Translated, it gives CATSDTTEKETQYF. The rearrangement joins TRBV24-1 to TRBJ2-5; no firm D call. CDR1 and CDR2 (germline): KGHDR, SFDVKD. The CDR3 is 14 residues long. Trimming stripped 4 bases from V and 3 bases from J, with 11 bases between.

This clone was picked up one time. CDR3: CASSQGTSGGAPDTQYF. In DNA form, the CDR3 reads TGTGCCAGCAGCCAAGGGACTAGCGGGGGGGCTCCAGATACGCAGTATTTT. The chain joins TRBV4-2 to TRBJ2-3, with 15 bases aligning to TRBD2. V lost 1 base to trimming and J lost 4 bases; unmatched junction nucleotides: 3. Germline V lookup: CDR1 LGHNA, CDR2 YNFKEQ. This CDR3 has 17 amino acids.

The chain recombines TRBV24-1 with TRBJ2-2; D is ambiguous. The V gene's germline CDR1 is KGHDR and CDR2 SFDVKD. Trimming cost V 3 bases and J 2 bases, with 3 bases left between them. CDR3 length: 13 residues. CDR3 region: CATSDPNTGELFF. CDR3 nucleotide sequence: TGTGCCACCAGTGATCCAAACACCGGGGAGCTGTTTTTT.